The T cell receptor (beta chain) described here comes from a study of blood T cell repertoires in COVID-19. The overall study: Researchers got acute and convalescent COVID-19 samples from the United States, Italy and Spain.

Sequencing used immunoSEQ multiplex PCR; TCRdb keeps in-frame clones, though not all of them. The sample lists 400,000 to 550,000 clones; around 88% were seen once. V trimming: 2 bases; J trimming: 6 bases; junction bases outside the gene matches: 6. The CDR3 covers 14 residues. Germline loops: CDR1 MDHEN, CDR2 SYDVKM. The sequenced sample consisted of peripheral blood. The chain joins TRBV28 to TRBJ1-2; 7 bases are a match to TRBD1. This clonotype was sampled from a woman in her 30s with acute or convalescent COVID-19. CDR3 sequence (DNA): TGTGCCAGCAGTTTAGAGGACAGGTTGCATGGCTACACCTTC. Translating it yields CASSLEDRLHGYTF.